A single sample is the source of the 10 T cell receptor beta chains below, sequenced in a study of T cells after yellow fever vaccination. TCRdb fed the 5' RACE reads into MiXCR, producing one record per CDR3 protein. This sample has about 330,000 distinct CDR3 sequences; approximately 4% occur once, and the top ten carry around 24%. Material: PBMCs, obtained 5 days after the yellow fever booster vaccination. These receptors were obtained from a young man who received the YFV17D yellow fever vaccine.

The CDR3 protein is CASSQDWDSNQPQHF. The CDR3 bases are TGCGCCAGCAGCCAAGATTGGGACAGTAATCAGCCCCAGCATTTT. The chain is built from TRBV4-1 and TRBJ1-5; 7 nucleotides line up with TRBD1. V lost 0 bases, J lost 4 bases, and 3 bases stayed unmatched. Per the germline V gene, CDR1 is MGHRA and CDR2 is YSYEKL. The CDR3 is 15 residues long.

This clonotype has a count of ten or more. The genes are TRBV20-1 and TRBJ2-1; TRBD2 matches 14 bases. Per germline, CDR1 DFQATT and CDR2 SNEGSKA (reference sequence). Trimming at V came to 6 bases and at J to 6 bases, leaving 10 bases not matched to a gene. The CDR3 is 16 amino acids. CDR3 DNA: TGCAGTGCCACCGGGACTAGCGGGGGCCGGGGCAATGAGCAGTTCTTC. Its translation is CSATGTSGGRGNEQFF.

The chain joins TRBV5-1 to TRBJ2-7; D not resolved. Germline V gives CDR1 SGHRS, CDR2 YFSETQ. This CDR3 spans 15 amino acids. Trimming left V 0 bases short and J 3 bases short, with 13 bases between. In DNA, the CDR3 is TGCGCCAGCAGCTTGGGAGGCGGATTGAACTACGAGCAGTACTTC. This encodes CASSLGGGLNYEQYF.

In its sample, this clonotype was seen many times. The genes are TRBV12-3 or TRBV12-4 and TRBJ1-5; weak D call: TRBD1 (6 bases). The germline V and J ends were trimmed by 7 bases and 7 bases, with 14 bases remaining between them. The CDR3 extends over 13 amino acids. The chain's CDR3 is CASTVGGPQPQHF. The CDR3 bases are TGTGCCAGCACCGTGGGGGGGCCCCAGCCCCAGCATTTT.

The chain couples TRBV18 to TRBJ1-2; weak D call: TRBD1 (6 bases). Trimming stripped 3 bases from V and 7 bases from J, with 15 bases between. This CDR3 is 14 amino acids long. Germline values: CDR1 KGHSH, CDR2 LQKENI. CDR3 DNA sequence: TGTGCCAGCTCACCCAGCCCAGGGGCCGCTGGCTACACCTTC. As protein: CASSPSPGAAGYTF. Using reference TRBV18 and TRBJ1-2 for the parts outside the CDR3, the full variable domain is NAGVMQNPRHLVRRRGQEARLRCSPMKGHSHVYWYRQLPEEGLKFMVYLQKENIIDESGMPKERFSAEFPKEGPSILRIQQVVRGDSAAYFCASSPSPGAAGYTFGSGTRLTVV.

This clonotype was found many times. The chain joins TRBV5-4 to TRBJ2-3, with a tentative D call TRBD1 (6 bases). The CDR3 is 12 residues long. V gave up 7 bases and J gave up 1 base, with 7 bases separating them. Germline CDR1 and CDR2: SGHNT and YYREEE (reference sequence). This CDR3 reads CASHRGTDTQYF. The CDR3 coding sequence is TGTGCCAGCCACAGGGGCACAGATACGCAGTATTTT.

Ten or more counts support this clonotype. The V gene is TRBV5-4, the J gene TRBJ1-1; no reliable D call. With 3 bases removed from V and 1 base from J, the gap between germline ends came to 4 bases. Germline CDR1 is SGHNT and CDR2 is YYREEE (reference sequence). This CDR3 spans 12 amino acids. The DNA for the CDR3 is TGTGCCAGCAGCTCTTGGAACACTGAAGCTTTCTTT. Amino acids: CASSSWNTEAFF.

There are a few counts of this clonotype. This rearrangement joins TRBV6-2 or TRBV6-3 to TRBJ1-5; D is uncertain. The CDR3 totals 17 residues. The germline CDR1 and CDR2 sequences are MNHEY and SVGEGT. V was cut by 2 bases and J by 4 bases, with 18 bases left in between. CDR3 loop: CASSYPPREGGNQPQHF. The CDR3 bases are TGTGCCAGCAGTTACCCGCCTCGGGAGGGAGGGAATCAGCCCCAGCATTTT.

This chain joins TRBV9 and TRBJ1-3; D is uncertain. Deletions cut 0 bases from V and 0 bases from J, with 13 bases between. The germline V gene encodes CDR1 SGDLS and CDR2 YYNGEE. CDR3 size: 17 residues. CDR3 sequence (DNA): TGTGCCAGCAGCGTAGATGTCGGGGATTCCTCTGGAAACACCATATATTTT. Protein product: CASSVDVGDSSGNTIYF.

This clonotype has more than one count but fewer than ten. V usage is TRBV20-1 and J usage is TRBJ1-2, with a possible D match to TRBD1 (5 bases). Germline V gene lookup returns CDR1 DFQATT and CDR2 SNEGSKA (reference sequence). The V end was cut by 6 bases, the J end by 4 bases, with 15 bases between. The CDR3 consists of 13 residues. CDR3 coding DNA: TGCAGTGCCCTAACCGGGACGGCCTATGGCTACACCTTC. Protein sequence: CSALTGTAYGYTF.